The 10 T cell receptor beta chains in this list originate from one sample, sequenced in a study of blood T cells in healthy people across ages. Next came a second PCR, run for roughly 6 to 11 cycles, which used a sample-barcoded 5' primer along with a J-beta primer mix. TCRdb reprocessed the 5' RACE reads via MiXCR and lists one record per CDR3 protein. The sample has about 680,000 distinct CDR3 sequences, more than 40% seen once. The material sequenced was blood. The receptors shown here come from a woman aged 55 to 70 in good health.

This clonotype was counted only a few times. V is TRBV28 and J is TRBJ1-6, with 8 bases aligning to TRBD1. V shed 6 bases, J shed 7 bases, and the junction held 8 bases outside the gene matches. The CDR3 runs 15 residues. CDR1 MDHEN and CDR2 SYDVKM come from the germline V gene. CDR3 DNA: TGTGCCAGCAGCCCTCAGGGGGCAAGCAATTCACCCCTCCACTTT. It specifies CASSPQGASNSPLHF.

This clonotype was counted a few times. One junction end does not reproduce the germline sequence, and a read error may be involved. V and J are TRBV5-1 and TRBJ2-3; D is unclear. This CDR3 contains 14 residues. Per the germline V gene, CDR1 is SGHRS and CDR2 is YFSETQ. CDR3 region: CASSLAQPTDTQYF. The DNA of the CDR3 is TGCGCCAGTAGCTTGGCTCAACCCACAGATACGCAGTATTTT.

This clonotype was seen a few times. A read error may be the cause here, since a much bigger clone is one base away. The rearrangement joins TRBV6-2 or TRBV6-3 to TRBJ2-1, with no clear D. V was shortened by 4 bases and J by 13 bases, with 17 bases between the two germline ends. Germline V gene lookup returns CDR1 MNHEY and CDR2 SVGEGT. The CDR3 is 13 amino acids. The CDR3 DNA sequence: TGTGCCAGCAGTTCGAGAGATAAAGAGACCCAGTTCTTC. It codes for CASSSRDKETQFF.

The V and J genes are TRBV7-9 and TRBJ2-1, with 8 bases aligning to TRBD2. V shed 7 bases, J shed 3 bases, and the junction held 17 bases outside the gene matches. This CDR3 has 18 amino acids. Germline V lookup: CDR1 SEHNR, CDR2 FQNEAQ (reference sequence). Here the CDR3 reads CASTLGLANEPLYNEQFF. In DNA form, the CDR3 reads TGTGCCAGCACCCTTGGACTAGCCAACGAACCCCTCTACAATGAGCAGTTCTTC.

This rearrangement joins TRBV5-1 to TRBJ1-2; 7 bases align to TRBD1. V lost 0 bases to trimming and J lost 6 bases; unmatched junction nucleotides: 5. The CDR3 totals 14 residues. Germline lookup yields CDR1 SGHRS and CDR2 YFSETQ. CDR3 sequence: CASSLEGTANGYTF. CDR3 in DNA: TGCGCCAGCAGCTTGGAGGGGACAGCTAATGGCTACACCTTC.

Turning to this clonotype: A much larger clonotype is one base distant, so this may be a read error. This chain uses TRBV5-1 with TRBJ2-5, with D perhaps TRBD1 or TRBD2 (5 bases each). CDR3 length equals 17 residues. Looked up from germline, CDR1 is SGHRS and CDR2 is YFSETQ. The CDR3 nucleotides are TGCGCCAGCAGCTCCGGGGCCCTCCGGGGTGGGCAAGAGACCCGGTACTTC. It is translated as CASSSGALRGGQETRYF.

There are a few counts of this clonotype. V usage is TRBV20-1 and J usage is TRBJ2-7; D remains ambiguous. Germline CDR1 DFQATT, CDR2 SNEGSKA (reference sequence). Trimming cost V 4 bases and J 2 bases, with 15 bases left between them. This CDR3 has 14 amino acids. The CDR3 DNA sequence: TGCAGTGCTACAAGTACAAGAAACGCCTACGAGCAGTACTTC. Translation gives CSATSTRNAYEQYF.

The rearrangement uses TRBV18 and TRBJ2-1; TRBD1 matches at 8 bases. CDR3 length: 16 amino acids. CDR1 KGHSH and CDR2 LQKENI come from the germline V gene. J gave up 6 bases and V 2 bases, and 9 bases lay outside the gene matches. CDR3 sequence: CASSPRRAQGVNEQFF. CDR3 sequence (DNA): TGTGCCAGCTCACCAAGGAGGGCACAGGGGGTCAATGAGCAGTTCTTC.

This clonotype occurred a few times. The gene calls are TRBV7-9 and TRBJ2-3; 11 bases are a match to TRBD2. The CDR3 sequence is 17 residues long. J gave up 1 base and V 1 base, and 4 bases lay outside the gene matches. Germline V lookup: CDR1 SEHNR, CDR2 FQNEAQ (reference sequence). CDR3: CASSLDTSGRGTDTQYF. In nucleotides, the CDR3 is TGTGCCAGCAGCTTAGATACTAGCGGGAGAGGCACAGATACGCAGTATTTT.

The V call is TRBV11-2, the J call TRBJ2-1; 11 nucleotides match TRBD1. Germline V CDR1 and CDR2: SGHAT, FQNNGV. Trimming removed 1 base from V and 7 bases from J; junction bases left unmatched: 6. The CDR3 is 16 residues long. CDR3 amino acids: CASSLGTGGASNEQFF. The DNA for the CDR3 is TGTGCCAGCAGCTTAGGGACAGGGGGCGCTTCAAATGAGCAGTTCTTC.